The rows below give T cell receptor beta chains drawn from one sample of a study of cytomegalovirus exposure and HLA in healthy donors. Sequencing used immunoSEQ multiplex PCR; TCRdb keeps in-frame clones, though not all of them. Here the sample spans 85,000 to 90,000 clones, roughly 96% being singletons. Sequenced sample: PBMCs. The receptors here all came from a man aged 18 to 29 in good health and CMV-seronegative. The CDR3 runs from the conserved cysteine through the conserved F or W. A D gene is named only where the DNA matches it firmly. Expanded clones get a size class; other rows say once, few or many, or leave the size out.

D gene	clone size	J gene	V gene	CDR3 protein	CDR3 DNA
.	.	TRBJ1-5	TRBV19	CASSITSGGAFLQPQHF	TGTGCCAGTAGTATAACGAGCGGGGGGGCGTTTCTTCAGCCCCAGCATTTT
TRBD1	.	TRBJ2-7	TRBV6-5	CASSYIGTDEQYF	TGTGCCAGCAGTTACATTGGGACAGACGAGCAGTACTTC
.	once	TRBJ2-7	TRBV27	CASSLVRDNSYEQYF	TGTGCCAGCAGTTTAGTCCGGGACAACTCCTACGAGCAGTACTTC
.	.	TRBJ1-5	TRBV28	CASRGGNQPQHF	TGTGCCAGCAGGGGAGGCAATCAGCCCCAGCATTTT
.	.	TRBJ2-7	TRBV9	CASSATPGGEQYF	TGTGCCAGCAGCGCCACCCCCGGGGGCGAGCAGTACTTC
TRBD2	.	TRBJ2-1	TRBV5-4	CASRPLAGVGDEQFF	TGTGCCAGCAGGCCGCTAGCGGGAGTTGGCGATGAGCAGTTCTTC
TRBD2	.	TRBJ2-7	TRBV5-1	CASSLKSSGLVEQYF	TGCGCCAGCAGCTTGAAGTCTAGCGGTTTGGTCGAGCAGTACTTC
TRBD1	.	TRBJ2-7	TRBV10-1	CASSRDRNYEQYF	TGCGCCAGCAGCCGGGACAGGAACTACGAGCAGTACTTC
.	.	TRBJ1-4	TRBV7-9	CASSLFRTVNEKLFF	TGTGCCAGCAGCTTATTCAGGACAGTCAATGAAAAACTGTTTTTT
TRBD1	.	TRBJ2-5	TRBV6-1	CASSDKGQGKETQYF	TGTGCCAGCAGTGACAAAGGACAGGGCAAAGAGACCCAGTACTTC
.	once	TRBJ2-7	TRBV5-1	CASSTGSNPLEQYF	TGCGCCAGCAGTACCGGGTCCAACCCCCTCGAGCAGTACTTC
TRBD1	.	TRBJ2-7	TRBV28	CASSLKLGLDRGTYEQYF	TGTGCCAGCAGTTTAAAACTTGGACTAGACAGGGGGACCTACGAGCAGTACTTC
.	.	TRBJ1-1	TRBV27	CASSFKGVNTEAFF	TGTGCCAGCAGTTTTAAGGGAGTGAACACTGAAGCTTTCTTT
.	.	TRBJ1-1	TRBV5-6	CASSPDTNTEAFF	TGTGCCAGCAGCCCGGACACTAACACTGAAGCTTTCTTT
TRBD1	.	TRBJ1-4	TRBV6-1	CASRQGTGFLELFF	TGTGCCAGCAGACAAGGGACAGGGTTTCTGGAACTGTTTTTT
TRBD2	.	TRBJ2-1	TRBV11-2	CASSPRTSGRVNNEQFF	TGTGCCAGCAGCCCAAGGACTAGCGGGAGGGTGAACAATGAGCAGTTCTTC
.	.	TRBJ2-2	TRBV7-9	CASSLGSGVAGELFF	TGTGCCAGCAGCTTAGGTTCAGGGGTTGCCGGGGAGCTGTTTTTT
.	.	TRBJ1-3	TRBV11-3	CASSPRTTSGNTIYF	TGTGCCAGCAGCCCCCGGACAACCTCTGGAAACACCATATATTTT
TRBD1	.	TRBJ2-3	TRBV9	CASSDRDRGSTDTQYF	TGTGCCAGCAGCGACCGGGACAGGGGGAGCACAGATACGCAGTATTTT
TRBD1	.	TRBJ2-5	TRBV11-3	CASSRDRAETQYF	TGTGCCAGCAGTCGGGACAGGGCAGAGACCCAGTACTTC
.	.	TRBJ2-2	TRBV5-1	CASRSYTGELFF	TGCGCCAGCCGGTCCTACACCGGGGAGCTGTTTTTT
.	.	TRBJ1-4	TRBV19	CASRKTGTDEKLFF	TGTGCCAGTAGGAAGACCGGGACTGATGAAAAACTGTTTTTT
TRBD2	.	TRBJ2-3	TRBV4-3	CASSQEAGGGTDTQYF	TGCGCCAGCAGCCAAGAGGCGGGAGGGGGCACAGATACGCAGTATTTT
TRBD1	.	TRBJ1-2	TRBV4-3	CASSQDPGQGRGYTF	TGCGCCAGCAGCCAAGATCCGGGACAGGGACGCGGCTACACCTTC
TRBD2	.	TRBJ2-3	TRBV15	CATSRERERSDTQYF	TGTGCCACCAGCAGGGAGCGGGAGAGGTCAGATACGCAGTATTTT
.	.	TRBJ1-2	TRBV5-6	CASSLVEVNYGYTF	TGTGCCAGCAGCTTGGTGGAGGTCAACTATGGCTACACCTTC
.	.	TRBJ2-7	TRBV7-9	CASSPDRIRTYEQYF	TGTGCCAGCAGCCCCGACAGGATCAGAACCTACGAGCAGTACTTC
TRBD1	once	TRBJ2-7	TRBV6-5	CASSRDRVMGEQYF	TGTGCCAGCAGCCGGGACAGGGTTATGGGCGAGCAGTACTTC
.	.	TRBJ1-2	TRBV15	CATSRDSWRTNGYTF	TGTGCCACCAGCAGAGATTCATGGAGGACCAATGGCTACACCTTC
TRBD2	.	TRBJ2-1	TRBV30	CAWSRLAGGPYNEQFF	TGTGCCTGGAGTAGACTAGCGGGAGGGCCCTACAATGAGCAGTTCTTC
.	.	TRBJ1-1	TRBV5-1	CASSLVVGGTEAFF	TGCGCCAGCAGCTTGGTAGTGGGCGGGACTGAAGCTTTCTTT
TRBD1	.	TRBJ1-2	TRBV7-9	CASGQGNGYTF	TGTGCCAGCGGACAGGGAAATGGCTACACCTTC
.	.	TRBJ2-7	TRBV29-1	CSVDILQGSTYEQYF	TGCAGCGTTGATATCTTGCAGGGTTCGACCTACGAGCAGTACTTC
.	.	TRBJ1-2	TRBV19	CASGQNYGYTF	TGTGCCAGTGGGCAGAACTATGGCTACACCTTC